This TCR beta chain stems from a study of CD8+ T cells in alopecia areata. Study context: Oral tofacitinib (5 to 10 mg twice daily) was administered to treated patients. Tofacitinib ran for 6 to 18 months before 6 months off drug. The study, taken as a whole, reports: Affected scalp, especially in alopecia totalis/universalis, had a higher clonality than normal scalp did.

CDR1 MGHRA and CDR2 YSYEKL come from the germline V gene. This CDR3 has 15 residues. With 4 bases removed from V and 2 bases from J, the gap between germline ends came to 11 bases. After isolation, RNA underwent reverse transcription to generate cDNA as the sequencing template. Clones were read by immunoSEQ multiplex PCR, and TCRdb kept only the in-frame ones, dropping some. The sample holds 150,000 or so clones, roughly 48% seen once. This clone was counted only a few times. Its antigen remains unknown. Sorting of CD4+ and CD8+ T cells was performed on PBMCs. Sequenced: CD4+ T cells sorted from blood. The V call is TRBV4-1, the J call TRBJ1-4; possible D gene TRBD1, 6 bases. This receptor was taken from a human donor with alopecia areata. The CDR3 spells CASSPKTGTNEKLFF. In DNA, the CDR3 is TGCGCCAGCAGCCCGAAGACAGGCACTAATGAAAAACTGTTTTTT.